Sequencing of this T cell receptor beta chain was carried out in a study of OX40 agonist ivuxolimab in advanced cancers. Study-level points and caveats: In the 0.1 to 3.0 mg/kg range, CD4+ and CD8+ blood T cells had expanded clonally by week 6.

The repertoire was sequenced with immunoSEQ multiplex PCR; TCRdb's copy has only in-frame clones and lacks some. Here the sample spans about 82,000 clones, roughly 92% being singletons. V lost 6 bases, J lost 3 bases, and 7 bases lay in between. This CDR3 has 11 amino acids. CDR1 SQVTM and CDR2 ANQGSEA come from the germline V gene. A note on this clone: Antigen specificity is unknown.

The sequencing here drew on CD4+ or CD8+ T cells sorted from blood, taken in a trial of the OX40 agonist ivuxolimab. V and J are TRBV29-1 and TRBJ2-3; the D gene is possibly TRBD1 (6 bases). The source is an adult with an advanced solid tumor such as melanoma, head and neck, liver or kidney cancer. Here the CDR3 DNA reads TGCAGCGTAGGGGGTACAGATACGCAGTATTTT. Its protein product is CSVGGTDTQYF.